This T cell receptor beta chain was profiled in a study of blood T cell repertoires in COVID-19. Study at large: Sites across the United States, Italy and Spain contributed samples from acute and convalescent COVID-19.

Some clones are missing from TCRdb's copy, which holds only in-frame ones; the method was immunoSEQ multiplex PCR. The table shows about 300,000 clones, with roughly 85% occurring only once. Participants spanned ages about 18 to 100 years and resided in fewer than 30 US areas. Symptom resolution, clearance, or two negative PCRs marked the recovered donors of Cohort 3. The CDR3 is 14 residues long. V shed 8 bases, J shed 6 bases, and the junction held 8 bases outside the gene matches. CDR1 is MNHEY, CDR2 SVGAGI, per germline. The rearrangement joins TRBV6-5 to TRBJ1-4; TRBD1 agrees at 8 bases. This TCR derives from a man under 40 who had recovered from COVID-19. The sample taken for sequencing was PBMCs or T cells enriched from blood (not recorded which). CDR3 in amino acids: CASRNRGGDEKLFF. DNA of the CDR3: TGTGCCAGCCGGAACAGGGGGGGCGATGAAAAACTGTTTTTT.